These 18 T cell receptor beta chains came from one sample sequenced in a study of beta chain features in type 1 diabetes. Isolated RNA was reverse transcribed in full, so expressed TCRB transcripts were sequenced. Profiling relied on immunoSEQ multiplex PCR, and the TCRdb table lists in-frame clones only, not all of them. The sample gives around 340,000 clones, less than 9.5% of which show up once; roughly 0.44% is in the top ten. The sample consisted of central memory CD4+ T cells from blood. These receptors came from a woman younger than 30 in good health.

This clone showed up just a few times. Here the CDR3 DNA reads TGTGCCAGCAGCTTGGTGGGGATTTACAATGAGCAGTTCTTC. Translated: CASSLVGIYNEQFF. The chain joins TRBV5-6 to TRBJ2-1; D is unclear. The CDR3 has 14 amino acids. Trimming removed 0 bases from V and 4 bases from J, with 8 bases in between. The germline gives CDR1 SGHDT, CDR2 YYEEEE. Variable domain in full (rest from reference TRBV5-6 and TRBJ2-1): DAGVTQSPTHLIKTRGQQVTLRCSPKSGHDTVSWYQQALGQGPQFIFQYYEEEERQRGNFPDRFSGHQFPNYSSELNVNALLLGDSALYLCASSLVGIYNEQFFGPGTRLTVL.

This clone has a handful of counts. The rearrangement uses TRBV2 and TRBJ2-4; 7 nucleotides line up with TRBD2. The length of the CDR3 is 14 residues. The J segment lost 10 bases and the V segment lost 6 bases, leaving 12 bases of the junction unmatched. Germline CDR1 SNHLY, CDR2 FYNNEI. CDR3 DNA: TGTGCCAGCAGCCCCTGGGTAGCGGGCGGGATTCAGTACTTC. Its translation: CASSPWVAGGIQYF.

The V and J genes are TRBV28 and TRBJ2-7; 15 nucleotides line up with TRBD2. Germline V gene lookup returns CDR1 MDHEN and CDR2 SYDVKM. Trimming cost V 5 bases and J 2 bases; bases outside gene matches: 10. The CDR3 sequence is 18 residues long. CDR3 sequence: CASSPGLAGGPDPYEQYF. The CDR3 coding sequence is TGTGCCAGCAGTCCAGGACTAGCGGGAGGGCCCGACCCCTACGAGCAGTACTTC. Variable domain in full (rest from reference TRBV28 and TRBJ2-7): DVKVTQSSRYLVKRTGEKVFLECVQDMDHENMFWYRQDPGLGLRLIYFSYDVKMKEKGDIPEGYSVSREKKERFSLILESASTNQTSMYLCASSPGLAGGPDPYEQYFGPGTRLTVT.

This clone showed up many times. Other DNA sequences in the sample encode the same CDR3. V usage is TRBV5-1 and J usage is TRBJ2-7, with 10 bases aligning to TRBD1. The J segment lost 2 bases and the V segment lost 4 bases, leaving 3 bases of the junction unmatched. The CDR3 runs 14 residues. Germline CDR1 is SGHRS and CDR2 is YFSETQ. CDR3 loop: CASSAGQGAYEQYF. The CDR3 nucleotides are TGCGCCAGCAGCGCAGGACAGGGGGCCTACGAGCAGTACTTC.

The chain recombines TRBV7-8 with TRBJ2-5; TRBD2 might be the D (5 bases). The end of the DNA is better explained by TRBJ2-7, so the J call may be wrong. CDR1 is SGHVS, CDR2 FQNEAQ, per germline. This CDR3 region has 15 residues. The CDR3 here is CASSLAGGSAYEQYF. Written as DNA, the CDR3 is TGTGCCAGCAGCTTAGCTGGCGGGTCAGCCTACGAGCAGTACTTC.

This clone has ten or more counts. This chain uses TRBV10-3 with TRBJ2-1; 12 bases match TRBD2. With V trimmed by 2 bases and J by 4 bases, 3 bases remained unmatched. Germline V gives CDR1 ENHRY, CDR2 SYGVKD. This CDR3 is 16 amino acids long. The DNA of the CDR3 is TGTGCCATCAGTGAGCCCCTAGCGGGAGGGTACAATGAGCAGTTCTTC. It is translated as CAISEPLAGGYNEQFF.

The chain employs TRBV28 and TRBJ2-4, with TRBD2 matching 7 bases. Germline assignment: CDR1 MDHEN and CDR2 SYDVKM. CDR3 length: 13 amino acids. The V and J ends lost 5 bases and 6 bases, in that order; junction bases with no gene match: 4. In DNA form, the CDR3 reads TGTGCCAGCAGTGCGGGAGACCGAAACATTCAGTACTTC. The encoded protein is CASSAGDRNIQYF.

The V gene is TRBV7-3, the J gene TRBJ2-5; D assignment may be TRBD1 or TRBD2 (5 bases each). The CDR3 has 13 residues. Germline values: CDR1 SGHTA, CDR2 FQGTGA. Deletions cut 2 bases from V and 4 bases from J, with 8 bases between. The CDR3 DNA is TGTGCCAGCAGCTTAGAGAGGGGAGAGACCCAGTACTTC. Translated, it gives CASSLERGETQYF.

This clone was seen a few times. V is TRBV7-2 and J is TRBJ2-3; perhaps TRBD2 as D (5 bases). Trimming left V 2 bases short and J 1 base short, with 10 bases between. The CDR3 extends over 15 amino acids. The germline V gene has CDR1 SGHTA and CDR2 FQGNSA. In DNA form, the CDR3 reads TGTGCCAGCAGCTTATCCAGCGGAGGCACAGATACGCAGTATTTT. Residues: CASSLSSGGTDTQYF.

This clone has ten or more counts. The chain couples TRBV11-2 to TRBJ2-1, with TRBD2 identical over 12 bases. The germline CDR1 and CDR2 sequences are SGHAT and FQNNGV. V trimming: 1 base; J trimming: 14 bases; junction bases outside the gene matches: 3. The CDR3 runs 13 residues. The DNA of the CDR3 is TGTGCCAGCAGCTTAGCTCCTAGCGGGAGGGAGTTCTTC. Its protein is CASSLAPSGREFF.

This chain joins TRBV11-2 and TRBJ2-4; TRBD2 agrees at 10 bases. Germline CDR1 is SGHAT and CDR2 is FQNNGV. The CDR3 is made up of 17 amino acids. With 5 bases clipped from V and 6 bases from J, the junction kept 13 bases outside the gene matches. CDR3 sequence: CASSPIAKGLARNIQYF. In nucleotides, the CDR3 is TGTGCCAGCAGCCCCATTGCAAAGGGACTAGCGAGAAACATTCAGTACTTC.

The V call is TRBV7-2, the J call TRBJ2-5; 7 bases are a match to TRBD2. Germline V lookup: CDR1 SGHTA, CDR2 FQGNSA. V lost 3 bases, J lost 5 bases, and 9 bases stayed unmatched. CDR3 length: 15 amino acids. CDR3 amino acids: CASSFGGGPTETQYF. In DNA form, the CDR3 reads TGTGCCAGCAGCTTTGGGGGAGGGCCCACGGAGACCCAGTACTTC.

This clone was found a few times. The CDR3 nucleotides read TGTGCCAGCAGTGAGTGGGGACAAGGCACACCATCTTTCAATGAGCAGTTCTTC. Its protein is CASSEWGQGTPSFNEQFF. This chain connects TRBV25-1 to TRBJ2-1; possibly TRBD1 for D (6 bases). This CDR3 comprises 18 residues. Germline V CDR1 and CDR2: MGHDK, SYGVNS. Trimming removed 3 bases from V and 6 bases from J, with 24 bases in between.

This clone was counted a few times. The chain couples TRBV19 to TRBJ1-5, with 9 bases aligning to TRBD1. Losses at the gene ends were 3 bases for V and 0 bases for J; bases not matched to a gene: 3. Germline lookup yields CDR1 LNHDA and CDR2 SQIVND (reference sequence). This CDR3 region has 16 residues. CDR3 in DNA: TGTGCCAGTAGTATGACAGGGGGTTATAGCAATCAGCCCCAGCATTTT. It encodes CASSMTGGYSNQPQHF.

This clone was counted between two and nine times. The chain has TRBV6-5 and TRBJ2-7; no clear D. V lost 5 bases, J lost 5 bases, and 13 bases lay in between. CDR1 MNHEY and CDR2 SVGAGI come from the germline V gene. This CDR3 comprises 13 residues. The CDR3 nucleotides read TGTGCCAGCAGTATCGCCCCCGGAAACGAGCAGTACTTC. Translation gives CASSIAPGNEQYF.

The chain recombines TRBV29-1 with TRBJ2-5; 8 bases agree with TRBD1. The CDR3 extends over 12 amino acids. V lost 7 bases, J lost 5 bases, and 6 bases stayed unmatched. Per germline, CDR1 SQVTM and CDR2 ANQGSEA. DNA of the CDR3: TGCAGCGCCCAGGGGGCCGCTGAGACCCAGTACTTC. It codes for CSAQGAAETQYF.

The J gene is TRBJ2-4, the V gene TRBV5-5; 10 bases are a match to TRBD1. The V gene end was trimmed by 3 bases and the J gene end by 5 bases; junction bases not matched to a gene: 5. The CDR3 has 15 amino acids. CDR1 is SGHKS and CDR2 is YYEKEE in the germline V gene (reference sequence). The CDR3 DNA is TGTGCCAGCAGCTGGGCCGGGACAGGGGAAAACATTCAGTACTTC. This translates into CASSWAGTGENIQYF.

This clone was recorded many times. The V call is TRBV11-2, the J call TRBJ2-3; TRBD2 aligns across 9 bases. From germline, CDR1 is SGHAT and CDR2 FQNNGV. The V gene end was trimmed by 4 bases and the J gene end by 4 bases; junction bases not matched to a gene: 9. CDR3 length: 16 amino acids. CDR3 amino acids: CASSSFGTSGPDTQYF. Here the CDR3 DNA reads TGTGCCAGCAGCTCCTTCGGTACTAGCGGGCCAGATACGCAGTATTTT.